Following are 18 T cell receptor beta chains from one sample sequenced in a study of blood T cell repertoires in COVID-19. Sequencing was performed with immunoSEQ multiplex PCR; in TCRdb, only in-frame clones are kept and a portion is missing. The sample lists approximately 150,000 clones, around 84% occurring once. Material: peripheral blood. The receptors come from a man aged 25 to 40 with COVID-19, enrolled during active disease.

The rearrangement uses TRBV19 and TRBJ1-2, with a possible D match to TRBD1 (6 bases). V was cut by 3 bases and J by 8 bases, with 19 bases left in between. The CDR3 spans 15 residues. Germline assignment: CDR1 LNHDA and CDR2 SQIVND (reference sequence). For the CDR3, the DNA is TGTGCCAGTAGTATCACCGGGACAATGAATAGCGGCTACACCTTC. It specifies CASSITGTMNSGYTF. Using reference TRBV19 and TRBJ1-2 for the parts outside the CDR3, the full variable domain is DGGITQSPKYLFRKEGQNVTLSCEQNLNHDAMYWYRQDPGQGLRLIYYSQIVNDFQKGDIAEGYSVSREKKESFPLTVTSAQKNPTAFYLCASSITGTMNSGYTFGSGTRLTVV.

The chain is built from TRBV3-1 (or the pseudogene TRBV3-2) and TRBJ2-2; D gene unclear. Trimming stripped 2 bases from V and 1 base from J, with 5 bases between. The CDR3 spans 14 residues. CDR1 LGHDT and CDR2 YNNKEL come from the germline V gene (reference sequence). CDR3 nucleotides: TGTGCCAGCAGCCAATCGGGGAACACCGGGGAGCTGTTTTTT. It codes for CASSQSGNTGELFF.

V and J are TRBV11-2 and TRBJ2-4, with 7 bases that match TRBD1. In germline, CDR1 is SGHAT, CDR2 FQNNGV. This CDR3 is 13 amino acids long. J was trimmed by 5 bases and V by 6 bases; bases with no gene match: 4. CDR3 region: CASRKTGQNIQYF. The CDR3 region has the DNA TGTGCCAGCAGAAAGACAGGGCAAAACATTCAGTACTTC.

The chain couples TRBV10-3 to TRBJ2-2, with a possible D match to TRBD1 (5 bases). V was pared by 2 bases and J by 6 bases, with 13 bases between. Germline assignment: CDR1 ENHRY and CDR2 SYGVKD. The CDR3 is 15 residues long. The CDR3 bases are TGTGCCATCAGTGAGCAAATCACAGGCGCCGGGGAGCTGTTTTTT. Its translation: CAISEQITGAGELFF.

This rearrangement joins TRBV5-1 to TRBJ1-1; D possibly corresponds to TRBD1 (5 bases). The V end lost 4 bases, the J end lost 4 bases, and 11 bases lay between the germline ends. Germline V CDR1 and CDR2: SGHRS, YFSETQ. The CDR3 is 13 amino acids. The chain's CDR3 is CASSRRVGTEAFF. CDR3 in DNA: TGCGCCAGCAGCCGCAGGGTGGGCACTGAAGCTTTCTTT.

The chain is built from TRBV19 and TRBJ2-3; 14 bases match TRBD2. The CDR3 covers 15 residues. With V trimmed by 5 bases and J by 6 bases, 4 bases remained unmatched. Germline V gene sequence: CDR1 LNHDA, CDR2 SQIVND (reference sequence). This CDR3 is CASSSGLAGEDTQYF. In DNA, the CDR3 is TGTGCCAGTAGTTCGGGACTAGCGGGAGAGGATACGCAGTATTTT.

A single count supports this clone. The gene calls are TRBV6-5 and TRBJ1-1; 7 nucleotides match TRBD1. The germline CDR1 and CDR2 sequences are MNHEY and SVGAGI. The J segment lost 3 bases and the V segment lost 6 bases, leaving 1 base of the junction unmatched. This CDR3 contains 12 residues. For the CDR3, the DNA is TGTGCCAGCAGAACAGGGGACACTGAAGCTTTCTTT. Translation: CASRTGDTEAFF.

V gene TRBV28 combines with J gene TRBJ1-4; a possible D gene is TRBD1 (6 bases). The germline gives CDR1 MDHEN, CDR2 SYDVKM. This CDR3 comprises 17 residues. Trimming pared 3 bases from V and 0 bases from J, leaving 14 bases between. CDR3 sequence: CASSFAGQRSTNEKLFF. The CDR3 region has the DNA TGTGCCAGCAGTTTTGCAGGACAGAGATCAACTAATGAAAAACTGTTTTTT.

In DNA, the CDR3 is TGTGCCAGCTGGAACAGGGCCCATCAGCCCCAGCATTTT. Translated, it gives CASWNRAHQPQHF. The J gene is TRBJ1-5, the V gene TRBV27; weak D call: TRBD1 (6 bases). The CDR3 is 13 amino acids. V lost 8 bases to trimming and J lost 5 bases, with 13 bases between them. Germline V gene data show CDR1 as MNHEY and CDR2 as SMNVEV (reference sequence).

A single count supports this clone. The chain uses TRBV6-4 and TRBJ2-1; TRBD2 matches at 8 bases. V shed 6 bases and J 9 bases; nucleotides not matched to a gene: 13. The CDR3 is made up of 15 amino acids. CDR1 and CDR2 (germline): MRHNA, SNTAGT. The CDR3 loop is CASRLAGSLQFEQFF. CDR3 nucleotide sequence: TGTGCCAGCAGATTAGCGGGGTCACTGCAATTTGAGCAGTTCTTC.

The rearrangement links TRBV12-5 to TRBJ1-1; D is perhaps TRBD1 (6 bases). Trimming pared 9 bases from V and 5 bases from J, leaving 16 bases between. The CDR3 runs to 13 residues. Germline V gene lookup returns CDR1 LGHNT and CDR2 FRNRAP. The CDR3 sequence is CASRWAQGTEAFF. The CDR3 DNA follows: TGTGCTAGCCGTTGGGCCCAGGGGACTGAAGCTTTCTTT. Drawing the rest from reference TRBV12-5 and TRBJ1-1, the complete variable domain is DARVTQTPRHKVTEMGQEVTMRCQPILGHNTVFWYRQTMMQGLELLAYFRNRAPLDDSGMPKDRFSAEMPDATLATLKIQPSEPRDSAVYFCASRWAQGTEAFFGQGTRLTVV.

V gene TRBV10-3 combines with J gene TRBJ1-2, with 7 positions matching TRBD1. Losses at the gene ends were 6 bases for V and 4 bases for J; bases not matched to a gene: 8. Germline CDR1 is ENHRY and CDR2 is SYGVKD. This CDR3 spans 14 amino acids. The CDR3 reads CAIREDRVGYGYTF. The CDR3 DNA follows: TGTGCCATCAGGGAAGACAGGGTTGGCTATGGCTACACCTTC.

This clone appeared a few times. The rearrangement links TRBV30 to TRBJ1-1; D is undetermined. From germline, CDR1 is GTSNPN and CDR2 SVGIG (reference sequence). The V and J ends lost 4 bases and 8 bases respectively, with 8 bases between them. This CDR3 contains 10 residues. The CDR3 bases are TGTGCCTGGATTCCGGGAGAAGCTTTCTTT. Protein: CAWIPGEAFF.

The V gene is TRBV29-1, the J gene TRBJ2-1, with TRBD2 identical over 10 bases. This CDR3 has 14 residues. Unmatched junction bases numbered 6, after V lost 3 bases and J lost 7 bases. Germline V lookup: CDR1 SQVTM, CDR2 ANQGSEA. CDR3 sequence reads: CSVESGRAPNEQFF. Written as DNA, the CDR3 is TGCAGCGTTGAGAGCGGGAGGGCCCCGAATGAGCAGTTCTTC.

The chain is built from TRBV7-2 and TRBJ1-2, with D possibly TRBD1 on 5 matching bases. Trimming cost V 0 bases and J 8 bases, with 16 bases left between them. This CDR3 is built from 15 residues. CDR1 is SGHTA, CDR2 FQGNSA, per germline. CDR3 nucleotides: TGTGCCAGCAGCTTAGCGGGTGTCCGGCAGGGAGGCTACACCTTC. Residues: CASSLAGVRQGGYTF.

The V and J genes are TRBV9 and TRBJ1-5, with no clear D. Trimming left V 0 bases short and J 2 bases short, with 21 bases between. The CDR3 is 19 amino acids. In germline, CDR1 is SGDLS, CDR2 YYNGEE. The CDR3 nucleotides read TGTGCCAGCAGCGTAGCTTGGAGGGATCGAGAGGGATGCAATCAGCCCCAGCATTTT. Amino acid sequence: CASSVAWRDREGCNQPQHF.

This chain links TRBV5-1 with TRBJ2-3, with 14 bases lining up with TRBD2. The length of the CDR3 is 17 residues. Unmatched junction bases numbered 12, after V lost 4 bases and J lost 8 bases. Per germline, CDR1 SGHRS and CDR2 YFSETQ. CDR3 amino acids: CASSATGTSGSHSTQYF. The CDR3 nucleotides read TGCGCCAGCAGCGCAACCGGGACTAGCGGGAGCCATAGTACGCAGTATTTT.

The rearrangement joins TRBV7-2 to TRBJ2-7; 14 positions match TRBD2. The CDR3 sequence is 16 residues long. Germline V gives CDR1 SGHTA, CDR2 FQGNSA. The V and J ends lost 5 bases and 7 bases, in that order; junction bases with no gene match: 10. The CDR3 spells CASSLSLGLAGEEQYF. CDR3 DNA sequence: TGTGCCAGCAGCCTCTCCCTGGGACTAGCGGGAGAGGAGCAGTACTTC.